These 9 T cell receptor beta chains were all obtained from the same sample, sequenced in a study of blood T cell repertoires in COVID-19. Profiled with immunoSEQ multiplex PCR; TCRdb holds only in-frame clones, not every one. The sample includes some 220,000 clones, roughly 80% of them seen just once. Sequencing was performed on peripheral blood. Source of these receptors: a woman aged 60-70 years with acute or convalescent COVID-19.

Notes on this clone: A much larger clone differs from this one at a single base, so this may be a read error. This sequence joins TRBV7-2 and TRBJ2-5; 9 bases map to TRBD2. The CDR3 runs 14 residues. The V and J ends lost 5 bases and 1 base, in that order; junction bases with no gene match: 2. CDR1 is SGHTA, CDR2 FQGNSA, per germline. The CDR3 nucleotides read TGTGCCAGCAGCGTTAGCGGGGGCCAAGAGACCCAGTACTTC. It specifies CASSVSGGQETQYF.

J is TRBJ1-2 and V is TRBV4-2; D is unresolved. V shed 1 base and J shed 5 bases, with 8 bases lying between them. The CDR3 extends over 13 amino acids. Germline values: CDR1 LGHNA, CDR2 YNFKEQ. CDR3: CASSQGRIYGYTF. Written as DNA, the CDR3 is TGTGCCAGCAGCCAAGGCAGGATTTATGGCTACACCTTC.

The chain employs TRBV6-5 and TRBJ2-7; a possible D gene is TRBD2 (6 bases). Germline lookup yields CDR1 MNHEY and CDR2 SVGAGI. V was clipped by 6 bases and J by 3 bases, with 15 bases between them. This CDR3 region has 14 residues. CDR3 nucleotide sequence: TGTGCCAGCAGGGGGGGTCGAGGTAGCTACGAGCAGTACTTC. Protein sequence: CASRGGRGSYEQYF.

The chain couples TRBV2 to TRBJ1-3; the match to TRBD1 covers 8 bases. V trimming: 8 bases; J trimming: 8 bases; junction bases outside the gene matches: 11. The CDR3 is 14 residues long. Germline CDR1 SNHLY, CDR2 FYNNEI. CDR3 nucleotide sequence: TGTGCCAGCCGACAGGGGCTTGAGGTCCACACCATATATTTT. Protein sequence: CASRQGLEVHTIYF.

The count of this clone is one. The gene calls are TRBV6-1 and TRBJ1-1, with a possible D match to TRBD1 (6 bases). Deletions cut 0 bases from V and 1 base from J, with 27 bases between. CDR1 and CDR2 (germline): MNHNS, SASEGT. The CDR3 is 21 amino acids. CDR3 in DNA: TGTGCCAGCAGTGAAGCGCTTATTGCACAGGGCTCTCGGACAAGGAACACTGAAGCTTTCTTT. It specifies CASSEALIAQGSRTRNTEAFF.

J is TRBJ2-3 and V is TRBV7-9; D is unclear. CDR3 length: 13 residues. Germline CDR1 SEHNR, CDR2 FQNEAQ (reference sequence). Between the trimmed V and J ends, which lost 1 base and 8 bases, there was a span of 10 bases. CDR3 DNA sequence: TGTGCCAGCAGCTTAGGTTCCGGCGGTACGCAGTATTTT. As protein: CASSLGSGGTQYF.

J is TRBJ2-3 and V is TRBV19; TRBD1 is a possible D gene (5 bases). This CDR3 is built from 16 residues. Germline V gene lookup returns CDR1 LNHDA and CDR2 SQIVND (reference sequence). The V gene lost 5 bases and the J gene lost 0 bases, with 15 bases spanning the gap. As DNA, the CDR3 is TGTGCCAGTAGTCCCCGGAAGGGGCATAGCACAGATACGCAGTATTTT. It codes for CASSPRKGHSTDTQYF.

The gene calls are TRBV14 and TRBJ1-6, with TRBD1 identical over 7 bases. Germline CDR1 and CDR2: SGHDN and FVKESK. The CDR3 covers 15 residues. Trimming took 4 bases from V and 3 from J; bases not matched to a gene: 3. CDR3 in amino acids: CASSPRQGYNSPLHF. The CDR3 DNA follows: TGTGCCAGCAGCCCAAGACAGGGCTATAATTCACCCCTCCACTTT.

The chain carries TRBV20-1 and TRBJ1-6; D unclear. The V and J ends lost 5 bases and 0 bases respectively, with 11 bases between them. The CDR3 is 15 residues long. The germline V gene encodes CDR1 DFQATT and CDR2 SNEGSKA (reference sequence). The CDR3 DNA sequence: TGCAGTGCTGGTGACTCGAGCTCCTATAATTCACCCCTCCACTTT. This sequence encodes CSAGDSSSYNSPLHF.